The 23 T cell receptor beta chains reported below all come from one sample, sequenced in a study of shared clonotypes between healthy human individuals. TCRdb's table, derived via immunoSEQ multiplex PCR, lists solely in-frame clones and lacks some. Found here are roughly 2,000,000 clones, roughly 95% of them singletons; the top ten hold around 1%. Naive-designated CD8 cells lacked CD45RO, were positively enriched for CCR7, and omitted terminally differentiated effector memory CD45RA+ cells. The sequencing input was naive CD8+ T cells sorted from blood. The receptors derive from a man aged 18 to 29 in good health.

The chain recombines TRBV27 with TRBJ2-5; D might be TRBD1 (5 bases). The V end lost 2 bases, the J end lost 6 bases, and 16 bases lay between the germline ends. The CDR3 is 15 residues long. Germline CDR1 MNHEY, CDR2 SMNVEV (reference sequence). The CDR3 nucleotides read TGTGCCAGCAGTTTAGCAGGGTCGGGTCAAAAGACCCAGTACTTC. It encodes CASSLAGSGQKTQYF.

This chain connects TRBV15 to TRBJ1-2; 7 bases match TRBD1. The CDR3 runs 13 residues. Germline V gene data show CDR1 as LNHNV and CDR2 as YYDKDF (reference sequence). V lost 2 bases and J lost 5; bases outside the gene matches: 2. For the CDR3, the DNA is TGTGCCACCAGCAGACAGACAGGGTATGGCTACACCTTC. It yields the protein CATSRQTGYGYTF.

The chain uses TRBV13 and TRBJ2-1; D not resolved. This CDR3 has 13 residues. Germline lookup yields CDR1 PRHDT and CDR2 FYEKMQ (reference sequence). Trimming removed 0 bases at V and 9 bases at J, with 9 bases between. CDR3 sequence (DNA): TGTGCCAGCAGCTTAGGGGAGATTGTTGAGCAGTTCTTC. Translating gives CASSLGEIVEQFF.

As DNA, the CDR3 is TGCGCCAGCAGCTTGGGGACTAGCGGGCTCGCTTCCTACAATGAGCAGTTCTTC. Residues: CASSLGTSGLASYNEQFF. This chain links TRBV5-1 with TRBJ2-1; 11 bases are shared with TRBD2. The germline V gene encodes CDR1 SGHRS and CDR2 YFSETQ. Germline trimming cut 0 bases from V and 1 base from J; bases unmatched to any gene: 6. There are 18 residues in the CDR3.

This chain joins TRBV7-9 and TRBJ1-4, with 8 bases lining up with TRBD1. Germline loops: CDR1 SEHNR, CDR2 FQNEAQ (reference sequence). CDR3 length: 15 residues. Trimming at V came to 3 bases and at J to 3 bases, leaving 3 bases not matched to a gene. CDR3 coding DNA: TGTGCCAGCAGCTTCCGACAGGGGCCTAATGAAAAACTGTTTTTT. Protein sequence: CASSFRQGPNEKLFF. The full variable domain, completed using reference TRBV7-9 and TRBJ1-4, is DTGVSQNPRHKITKRGQNVTFRCDPISEHNRLYWYRQTLGQGPEFLTYFQNEAQLEKSRLLSDRFSAERPKGSFSTLEIQRTEQGDSAMYLCASSFRQGPNEKLFFGSGTQLSVL.

This CDR3 is CASSEWSGGETQYF. The CDR3 DNA reads as TGTGCCAGCAGTGAATGGTCCGGGGGGGAGACCCAGTACTTC. The chain has TRBV6-1 and TRBJ2-5; 7 bases fit TRBD2. The germline CDR1 and CDR2 sequences are MNHNS and SASEGT. The CDR3 is made up of 14 amino acids. V shed 2 bases, J shed 5 bases, and the junction held 5 bases outside the gene matches.

This chain links TRBV13 with TRBJ1-5, with 10 bases lining up with TRBD1. There are 14 residues in the CDR3. Germline V gene data show CDR1 as PRHDT and CDR2 as FYEKMQ (reference sequence). V shed 4 bases and J 6 bases; nucleotides not matched to a gene: 3. CDR3 residues: CASSSGQGTQPQHF. The DNA of the CDR3 is TGTGCCAGCAGCTCGGGACAGGGGACTCAGCCCCAGCATTTT.

The table lists this clone with a count of one. This chain connects TRBV11-2 to TRBJ1-3; D not resolved. CDR1 is SGHAT, CDR2 FQNNGV, per germline. The CDR3 covers 15 residues. V was shortened by 7 bases and J by 0 bases, with 13 bases between the two germline ends. This CDR3 is CASTDTGISGNTIYF. CDR3 bases: TGTGCCAGCACCGACACGGGCATCTCTGGAAACACCATATATTTT.

In the case of this clone: Additional DNA sequences in this sample encode the identical CDR3. Written as DNA, the CDR3 is TGTGCCAGCCGCGGACAGAACACTGAAGCTTTCTTT. It encodes CASRGQNTEAFF. The chain is built from TRBV27 and TRBJ1-1, with a tentative D call TRBD1 (5 bases). The CDR3 contains 12 residues. Germline V gene data show CDR1 as MNHEY and CDR2 as SMNVEV (reference sequence). Trimming cost V 8 bases and J 1 base, with 8 bases left between them.

V and J are TRBV10-1 and TRBJ2-3, with 7 bases lining up with TRBD2. The ends lost 5 bases at V and 4 bases at J; junction bases unmatched: 12. Germline CDR1 WNHNN, CDR2 SYGVQD (reference sequence). CDR3 length: 16 residues. For the CDR3, the DNA is TGCGCCAGCAGTTTAACTAGCGACCTTTTGGCAGATACGCAGTATTTT. Amino acids: CASSLTSDLLADTQYF.

This chain uses TRBV10-2 with TRBJ2-3, with D perhaps TRBD2 (6 bases). V was pared by 5 bases and J by 0 bases, with 21 bases between. From germline, CDR1 is WSHSY and CDR2 SAAADI. The CDR3 length is 18 residues. The CDR3 protein is CASSPGAGGGTSTDTQYF. As DNA, the CDR3 is TGCGCCAGCAGTCCTGGGGCCGGGGGTGGAACTAGCACAGATACGCAGTATTTT.

This clone is a singleton in its sample. The rearrangement links TRBV9 to TRBJ2-1, with 7 bases fitting TRBD2. Germline loops: CDR1 SGDLS, CDR2 YYNGEE. The V and J ends lost 0 bases and 1 base, in that order; junction bases with no gene match: 7. The CDR3 runs 17 residues. In DNA form, the CDR3 reads TGTGCCAGCAGCGTAGGGGTGGGAGGGCCTTCCTACAATGAGCAGTTCTTC. Translating gives CASSVGVGGPSYNEQFF.

V and J are TRBV27 and TRBJ2-7, with D perhaps being TRBD1 or TRBD2 (5 bases each). Germline V lookup: CDR1 MNHEY, CDR2 SMNVEV (reference sequence). The V gene lost 1 base and the J gene lost 2 bases, with 9 bases spanning the gap. This CDR3 has 14 residues. The CDR3 DNA sequence: TGTGCCAGCAGTTTATTGGGGGATCCCTACGAGCAGTACTTC. Translating gives CASSLLGDPYEQYF.

This chain connects TRBV7-9 to TRBJ2-3, with 11 bases aligning to TRBD2. Germline lookup yields CDR1 SEHNR and CDR2 FQNEAQ (reference sequence). The CDR3 runs to 18 residues. V was pared by 0 bases and J by 2 bases, with 7 bases of the junction left unmatched. CDR3: CASSLAGLAGTDTDTQYF. In nucleotides, the CDR3 is TGTGCCAGCAGCTTAGCCGGACTAGCGGGCACCGACACAGATACGCAGTATTTT.

The rearrangement joins TRBV5-4 to TRBJ2-5; tentative D call: TRBD1 (6 bases). V was clipped by 4 bases and J by 0 bases, with 19 bases between them. Germline lookup yields CDR1 SGHNT and CDR2 YYREEE (reference sequence). The CDR3 runs 17 residues. The DNA of the CDR3 is TGTGCCAGCAGCGTTCTGCCGGACAGCTTGTACCAAGAGACCCAGTACTTC. Its translation: CASSVLPDSLYQETQYF.

The gene calls are TRBV7-2 and TRBJ2-5, with 8 bases identical to TRBD2. Germline CDR1 and CDR2: SGHTA and FQGNSA. V shed 1 base, J shed 5 bases, and the junction held 9 bases outside the gene matches. The length of the CDR3 is 16 residues. The CDR3 reads CASSLDREGHGETQYF. The CDR3 DNA sequence: TGTGCCAGCAGCTTAGACCGGGAGGGCCATGGCGAGACCCAGTACTTC.

The J gene is TRBJ2-1, the V gene TRBV7-9; the D gene is possibly TRBD1 (6 bases). Trimming cost V 0 bases and J 8 bases, with 14 bases left between them. CDR3 length equals 15 residues. Germline V gene data show CDR1 as SEHNR and CDR2 as FQNEAQ (reference sequence). The DNA for the CDR3 is TGTGCCAGCAGCTTAGCGGGGGCCTCCTTGGATGAGCAGTTCTTC. Its translation is CASSLAGASLDEQFF.

The J gene is TRBJ2-6, the V gene TRBV5-1; TRBD1 matches 9 bases. The length of the CDR3 is 18 residues. With V trimmed by 4 bases and J by 7 bases, 15 bases remained unmatched. CDR1 and CDR2 from the germline V gene are SGHRS and YFSETQ. CDR3 loop: CASSQMTGGSFGANVLTF. The DNA for the CDR3 is TGCGCCAGCAGCCAAATGACAGGGGGGTCCTTTGGAGCCAACGTCCTGACTTTC.

The chain carries TRBV19 and TRBJ1-4; 8 bases map to TRBD1. J lost 8 bases, V lost 5 bases, and 7 bases had no gene match. CDR3 length: 14 residues. CDR1 is LNHDA and CDR2 is SQIVND in the germline V gene (reference sequence). CDR3 DNA: TGTGCCAGTAGTGCGACAGGGGCCGCGGAAAAACTGTTTTTT. Its protein is CASSATGAAEKLFF.

The V call is TRBV6-5, the J call TRBJ2-7, with D uncertain. This CDR3 contains 12 residues. Germline V gives CDR1 MNHEY, CDR2 SVGAGI. V was shortened by 10 bases and J by 2 bases, with 12 bases between the two germline ends. Written as DNA, the CDR3 is TGTGCCACTGGTGCGTCGACCTACGAGCAGTACTTC. This encodes CATGASTYEQYF.

Comments on this clone: Within the sample, other DNA sequences also encode this same CDR3. The chain recombines TRBV5-6 with TRBJ2-7; 9 bases are a match to TRBD2. CDR3 length: 14 residues. Trimming took 3 bases from V and 3 from J; bases not matched to a gene: 4. From germline, CDR1 is SGHDT and CDR2 YYEEEE. In DNA, the CDR3 is TGTGCCAGCAGCTGGGGACTAGCAGACTACGAGCAGTACTTC. Translating it yields CASSWGLADYEQYF.

The CDR3: CASSYSLPGAYQETQYF. Written as DNA, the CDR3 is TGTGCCAGCAGCTATTCGCTGCCGGGAGCGTACCAAGAGACCCAGTACTTC. J is TRBJ2-5 and V is TRBV11-2, with a tentative D call TRBD2 (6 bases). The germline CDR1 and CDR2 sequences are SGHAT and FQNNGV. The CDR3 runs 17 residues. V lost 4 bases to trimming and J lost 0 bases, with 18 bases between them.

The chain has TRBV19 and TRBJ2-7; D perhaps matches TRBD1 (6 bases). The CDR3 has 14 amino acids. V was clipped by 6 bases and J by 0 bases, with 12 bases between them. Germline CDR1 and CDR2: LNHDA and SQIVND (reference sequence). CDR3 in amino acids: CASSRTDTSYEQYF. CDR3 coding DNA: TGTGCCAGTAGCCGGACAGATACCTCCTACGAGCAGTACTTC.